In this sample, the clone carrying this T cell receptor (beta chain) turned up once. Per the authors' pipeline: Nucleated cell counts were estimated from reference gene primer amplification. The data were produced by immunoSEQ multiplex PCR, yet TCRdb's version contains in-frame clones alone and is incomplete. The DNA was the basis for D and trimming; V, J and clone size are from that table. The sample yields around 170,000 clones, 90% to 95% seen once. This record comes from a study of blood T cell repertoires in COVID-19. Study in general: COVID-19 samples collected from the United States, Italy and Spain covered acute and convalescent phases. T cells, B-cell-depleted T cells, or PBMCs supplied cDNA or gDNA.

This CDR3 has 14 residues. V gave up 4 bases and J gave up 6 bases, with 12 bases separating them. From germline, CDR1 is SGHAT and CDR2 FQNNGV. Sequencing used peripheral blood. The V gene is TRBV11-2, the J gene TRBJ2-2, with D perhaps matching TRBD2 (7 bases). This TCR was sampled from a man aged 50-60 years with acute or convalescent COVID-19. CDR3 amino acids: CASSWEGEAGELFF. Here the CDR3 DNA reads TGTGCCAGCAGCTGGGAGGGGGAAGCCGGGGAGCTGTTTTTT.